One sample yielded the 20 T cell receptor beta chains listed below, sequenced in a study of blood T cell repertoires in COVID-19. Generated by immunoSEQ multiplex PCR, the TCRdb table keeps only in-frame clones and is missing some. The repertoire holds over 150,000 clones, with roughly 88% as singletons. The sample comprised peripheral blood. The receptor source for this set is a man in his fifties or sixties with COVID-19, enrolled during active disease.

The chain is built from TRBV11-3 and TRBJ2-3; 7 nucleotides align to TRBD2. With 5 bases clipped from V and 7 bases from J, the junction kept 9 bases outside the gene matches. Germline lookup yields CDR1 SGHNT and CDR2 YENEEA. This CDR3 has 14 residues. CDR3: CASSGTNPSNTQYF. Written as DNA, the CDR3 is TGTGCCAGCAGCGGGACTAACCCCTCGAATACGCAGTATTTT. The full variable domain, with the rest looked up from reference TRBV11-3 and TRBJ2-3, is EAGVVQSPRYKIIEKKQPVAFWCNPISGHNTLYWYLQNLGQGPELLIRYENEEAVDDSQLPKDRFSAERLKGVDSTLKIQPAELGDSAVYLCASSGTNPSNTQYFGPGTRLTVL.

This rearrangement joins TRBV9 to TRBJ1-1; maybe TRBD1 (6 bases). Germline CDR1 SGDLS, CDR2 YYNGEE. There are 15 residues in the CDR3. V dropped 2 bases and J dropped 4 bases, with 15 bases sitting between them. CDR3 sequence: CASSVGRGGSTEAFF. The CDR3 DNA follows: TGTGCCAGCAGCGTCGGTAGGGGGGGTTCCACTGAAGCTTTCTTT.

V gene TRBV30 combines with J gene TRBJ2-3, with D perhaps TRBD2 (6 bases). The CDR3 totals 13 residues. Trimming left V 4 bases short and J 6 bases short, with 14 bases between. Germline CDR1 GTSNPN, CDR2 SVGIG (reference sequence). The CDR3 region has the DNA TGTGCCTGGAATAGCGGCCCCGGGGATACGCAGTATTTT. Translated: CAWNSGPGDTQYF.

The CDR3, as DNA: TGCGCCAGCAGCTTCGGCCTAGACCAAGAGACCCAGTACTTC. It specifies CASSFGLDQETQYF. The chain has TRBV5-1 and TRBJ2-5; D is undetermined. The germline gives CDR1 SGHRS, CDR2 YFSETQ. This CDR3 is built from 14 residues. The germline V and J ends were trimmed by 2 bases and 0 bases, with 8 bases remaining between them.

The V gene is TRBV7-2, the J gene TRBJ2-7; no firm D call. CDR3 length: 13 amino acids. Germline V gene data show CDR1 as SGHTA and CDR2 as FQGNSA. Between the trimmed V and J ends, which lost 1 base and 3 bases, there was a span of 7 bases. In DNA form, the CDR3 reads TGTGCCAGCAGCTTAGGGCCCCTCTACGAGCAGTACTTC. It yields the protein CASSLGPLYEQYF. Using reference TRBV7-2 and TRBJ2-7 for the parts outside the CDR3, the full variable domain is GAGVSQSPSNKVTEKGKDVELRCDPISGHTALYWYRQSLGQGLEFLIYFQGNSAPDKSGLPSDRFSAERTGGSVSTLTIQRTQQEDSAVYLCASSLGPLYEQYFGPGTRLTVT.

The chain recombines TRBV7-8 with TRBJ2-7; D not resolved. From germline, CDR1 is SGHVS and CDR2 FQNEAQ. The length of the CDR3 is 15 residues. The V gene lost 1 base and the J gene lost 0 bases, with 10 bases spanning the gap. The CDR3 sequence: CASSLVHSSSYEQYF. CDR3 DNA: TGTGCCAGCAGCTTAGTTCACTCAAGCTCCTACGAGCAGTACTTC. Full variable domain (missing parts from reference TRBV7-8 and TRBJ2-7): GAGVSQSPRYKVAKRGQDVALRCDPISGHVSLFWYQQALGQGPEFLTYFQNEAQLDKSGLPSDRFFAERPEGSVSTLKIQRTQQEDSAVYLCASSLVHSSSYEQYFGPGTRLTVT.

This clone was picked up one time. The gene calls are TRBV19 and TRBJ1-5; no definite D call. V lost 5 bases, J lost 0 bases, and 8 bases lay in between. Germline CDR1 and CDR2: LNHDA and SQIVND (reference sequence). The CDR3 length is 14 residues. The CDR3 loop is CASSDGNSNQPQHF. The CDR3, as DNA: TGTGCCAGTAGTGACGGGAATAGCAATCAGCCCCAGCATTTT.

This chain joins TRBV2 and TRBJ1-1; D may be TRBD1 (6 bases). The CDR3 spans 13 residues. Trimming removed 7 bases at V and 0 bases at J, with 9 bases between. Per the germline V gene, CDR1 is SNHLY and CDR2 is FYNNEI. The CDR3 loop reads CASTGQVNTEAFF. The CDR3 DNA sequence: TGTGCCAGCACGGGACAAGTGAACACTGAAGCTTTCTTT.

The gene calls are TRBV6-4 and TRBJ2-3; weak D call: TRBD2 (6 bases). This CDR3 contains 17 residues. Germline CDR1 is MRHNA and CDR2 is SNTAGT. Trimming cost V 0 bases and J 3 bases, with 16 bases left between them. The CDR3 loop reads CASSDSSRLEGTDTQYF. CDR3 bases: TGTGCCAGCAGTGACTCGAGTCGACTAGAGGGTACAGATACGCAGTATTTT.

The chain has TRBV4-2 and TRBJ2-7, with a tentative D call TRBD2 (6 bases). Per germline, CDR1 LGHNA and CDR2 YNFKEQ. This CDR3 has 16 residues. The V end was cut by 3 bases, the J end by 7 bases, with 22 bases between. CDR3 region: CASSQSHGGGLAEQYF. The CDR3 DNA reads TGTGCCAGCAGCCAGTCCCACGGGGGAGGATTAGCAGAGCAGTACTTC.

This chain joins TRBV5-1 and TRBJ2-5; 8 bases map to TRBD2. Trimming cost V 4 bases and J 2 bases; bases outside gene matches: 10. This CDR3 is 16 amino acids long. Germline lookup yields CDR1 SGHRS and CDR2 YFSETQ. The CDR3 nucleotides are TGCGCCAGCAGCCCCGGGGGGGGCCTGGGACAAGAGACCCAGTACTTC. It encodes CASSPGGGLGQETQYF.

The sample holds one count of this clone. J is TRBJ2-2 and V is TRBV7-9; a possible D gene is TRBD2 (5 bases). V lost 5 bases to trimming and J lost 9 bases, with 10 bases between them. The CDR3 loop spans 12 amino acids. CDR1 is SEHNR and CDR2 is FQNEAQ in the germline V gene (reference sequence). CDR3 bases: TGTGCCAGCAGCCGCGAGGGCCGGGAGCTGTTTTTT. It translates to CASSREGRELFF.

The J gene is TRBJ1-6, the V gene TRBV27; 9 bases are a match to TRBD1. Unmatched junction bases numbered 14, after V lost 8 bases and J lost 9 bases. Germline-derived CDR1 and CDR2 are MNHEY and SMNVEV (reference sequence). The CDR3 has 16 amino acids. CDR3 in amino acids: CASGQQGAPVGSPLHF. The CDR3 DNA reads TGTGCCAGCGGACAACAGGGGGCTCCGGTCGGTTCACCCCTCCACTTT.

This chain connects TRBV7-2 to TRBJ2-7, with 9 positions matching TRBD2. In germline, CDR1 is SGHTA, CDR2 FQGNSA. The junction had 9 bases not matched to a gene; V was cut back by 5 bases and J by 4 bases. There are 15 residues in the CDR3. CDR3 nucleotides: TGTGCCAGCAGCAGGCGGGAGGGCCAAATTTACGAGCAGTACTTC. It encodes CASSRREGQIYEQYF.

The genes are TRBV19 and TRBJ2-3, with 9 bases matching TRBD1. The CDR3 runs 15 residues. The V and J ends lost 5 bases and 5 bases, in that order; junction bases with no gene match: 8. Germline CDR1 LNHDA, CDR2 SQIVND (reference sequence). CDR3 protein: CASSDRDRARDTQYF. As DNA, the CDR3 is TGTGCCAGTAGTGACCGGGACAGGGCGCGAGATACGCAGTATTTT.

V usage is TRBV6-2 or TRBV6-3 and J usage is TRBJ1-5, with 10 nucleotides matching TRBD1. After removal of 5 bases from V and 2 bases from J, the junction contained 0 bases not matched to a gene. The CDR3 runs 14 residues. Germline V gene data show CDR1 as MNHEY and CDR2 as SVGEGT. CDR3 protein: CASSGTGGNQPQHF. CDR3 coding DNA: TGTGCCAGCAGTGGGACAGGGGGCAATCAGCCCCAGCATTTT.

The chain is built from TRBV5-8 and TRBJ2-7; 13 nucleotides match TRBD2. Germline V CDR1 and CDR2: SGHTS, YDEGEE. This CDR3 region has 16 residues. J lost 0 bases, V lost 1 base, and 1 base had no gene match. The CDR3, as DNA: TGTGCCAGCAGCTTGAGACTAGCGGGGGGCTCCTACGAGCAGTACTTC. As protein: CASSLRLAGGSYEQYF.

J is TRBJ1-6 and V is TRBV19; tentative D call: TRBD1 (5 bases). V dropped 6 bases and J dropped 0 bases, with 12 bases sitting between them. The germline V gene has CDR1 LNHDA and CDR2 SQIVND (reference sequence). The CDR3 covers 16 residues. CDR3 loop: CASRSTGNSYNSPLHF. The CDR3 bases are TGTGCCAGTAGGAGTACAGGTAACTCCTATAATTCACCCCTCCACTTT.

The genes are TRBV28 and TRBJ1-5; 8 nucleotides align to TRBD1. The germline V gene has CDR1 MDHEN and CDR2 SYDVKM. V was clipped by 2 bases and J by 2 bases; unmatched bases: 5. The CDR3 runs 16 residues. In DNA, the CDR3 is TGTGCCAGCAGTTTAGGTGTGACAGGGGGCAATCAGCCCCAGCATTTT. It is translated as CASSLGVTGGNQPQHF.

This chain connects TRBV4-3 to TRBJ1-5, with a weak D call TRBD1 (5 bases). V was trimmed by 0 bases and J by 0 bases, leaving 9 bases between them. Germline CDR1 LGHNA, CDR2 YSLEER. The CDR3 has 16 amino acids. The CDR3 loop reads CASSQDVDISNQPQHF. In DNA, the CDR3 is TGCGCCAGCAGCCAAGATGTGGACATTAGCAATCAGCCCCAGCATTTT.